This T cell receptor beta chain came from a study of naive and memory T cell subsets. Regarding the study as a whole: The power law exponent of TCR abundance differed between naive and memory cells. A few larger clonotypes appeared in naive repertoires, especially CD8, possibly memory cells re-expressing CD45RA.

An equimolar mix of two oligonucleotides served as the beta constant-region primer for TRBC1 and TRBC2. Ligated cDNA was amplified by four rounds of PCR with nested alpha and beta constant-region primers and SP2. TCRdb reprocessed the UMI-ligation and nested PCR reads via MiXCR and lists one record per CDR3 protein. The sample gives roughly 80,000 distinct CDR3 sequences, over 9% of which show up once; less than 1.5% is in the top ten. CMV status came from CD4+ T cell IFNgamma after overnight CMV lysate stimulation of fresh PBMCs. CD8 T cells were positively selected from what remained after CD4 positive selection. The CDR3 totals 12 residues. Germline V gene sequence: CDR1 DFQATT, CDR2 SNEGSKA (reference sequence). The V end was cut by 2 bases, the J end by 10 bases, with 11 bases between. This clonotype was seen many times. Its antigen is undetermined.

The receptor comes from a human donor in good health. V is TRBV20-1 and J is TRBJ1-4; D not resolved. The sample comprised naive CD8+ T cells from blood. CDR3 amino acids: CSARRSGGKLFF. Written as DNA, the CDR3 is TGCAGTGCTAGAAGGTCGGGTGGAAAACTGTTTTTT.